Described below is a single T cell receptor (beta chain) sequence and its context. Its antigen is not known. Synthesis of TCR beta cDNA relied on 5'RACE template switching carrying UMIs. With the 5' RACE reads reprocessed, TCRdb shows one record per CDR3 protein and no DNA. The table lists some 440,000 distinct CDR3 sequences. The CDR3 extends over 15 amino acids. Germline-derived CDR1 and CDR2 are MNHNS and SASEGT. These data originate in a study of T cells expressing NK-cell markers. Study-wide context: Obtained from sorted CD3+CD56+NKG2C+, CD3+CD56+NKG2C- and CD3+CD56-NKG2C+ T cells were the TCR beta repertoires.

Findings and caveats of the study: For six donors, the dominant NKG2C+ clonotypes made up roughly 1.0-8% of their CD8+ T cells.

J is TRBJ1-1 and V is TRBV6-1. This clonotype was sampled from a woman in her fifties or sixties in good health. Sequencing was performed on blood T cells: a sorted CD56 or NKG2C T cell subset, CD4+ or CD8+ T cells, or bulk PBMC T cells (not recorded which). The CDR3 loop is CASRRVITANTEAFF.